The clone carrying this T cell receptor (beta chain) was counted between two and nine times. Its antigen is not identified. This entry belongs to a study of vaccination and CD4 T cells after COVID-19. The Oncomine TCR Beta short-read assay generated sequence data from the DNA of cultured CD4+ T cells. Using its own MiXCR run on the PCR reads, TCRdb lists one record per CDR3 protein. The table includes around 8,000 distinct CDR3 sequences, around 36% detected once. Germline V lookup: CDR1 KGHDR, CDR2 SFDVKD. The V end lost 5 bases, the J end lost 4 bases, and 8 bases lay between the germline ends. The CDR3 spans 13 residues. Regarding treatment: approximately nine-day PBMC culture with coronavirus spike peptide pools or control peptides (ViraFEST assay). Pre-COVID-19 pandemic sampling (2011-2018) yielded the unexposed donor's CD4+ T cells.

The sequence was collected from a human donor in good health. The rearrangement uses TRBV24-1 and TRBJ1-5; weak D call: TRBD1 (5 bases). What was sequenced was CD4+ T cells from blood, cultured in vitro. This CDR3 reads CATSGWGNQPQHF. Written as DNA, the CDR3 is TGTGCCACCAGTGGATGGGGGAATCAGCCCCAGCATTTT.